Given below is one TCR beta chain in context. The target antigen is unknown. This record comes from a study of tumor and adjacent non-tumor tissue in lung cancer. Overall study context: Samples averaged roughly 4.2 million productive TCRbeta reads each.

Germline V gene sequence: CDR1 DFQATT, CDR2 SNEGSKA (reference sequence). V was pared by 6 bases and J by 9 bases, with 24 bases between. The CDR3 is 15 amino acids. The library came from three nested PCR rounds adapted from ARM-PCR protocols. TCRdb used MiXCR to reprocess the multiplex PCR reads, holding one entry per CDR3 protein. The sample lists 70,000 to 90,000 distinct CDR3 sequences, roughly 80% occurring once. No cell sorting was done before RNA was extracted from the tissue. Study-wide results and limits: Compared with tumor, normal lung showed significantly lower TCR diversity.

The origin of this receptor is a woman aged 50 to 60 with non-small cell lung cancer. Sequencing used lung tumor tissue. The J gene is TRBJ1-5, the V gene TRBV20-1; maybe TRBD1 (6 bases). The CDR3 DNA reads TGCAGTGCCAATCCTCAACAGGGAGCAGAATTGCCCCAGCATTTT. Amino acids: CSANPQQGAELPQHF.